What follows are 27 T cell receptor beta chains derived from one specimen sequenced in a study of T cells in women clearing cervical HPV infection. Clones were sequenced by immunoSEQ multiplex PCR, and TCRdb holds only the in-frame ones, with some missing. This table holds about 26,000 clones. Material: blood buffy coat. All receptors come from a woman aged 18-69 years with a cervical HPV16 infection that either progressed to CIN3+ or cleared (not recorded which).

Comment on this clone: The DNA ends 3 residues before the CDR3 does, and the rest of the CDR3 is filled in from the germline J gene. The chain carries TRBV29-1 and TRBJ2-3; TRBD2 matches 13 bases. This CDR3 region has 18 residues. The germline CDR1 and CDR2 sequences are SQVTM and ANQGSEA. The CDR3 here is CSVELVLGTSGIGETQYF. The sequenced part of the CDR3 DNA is TGCAGCGTTGAACTTGTTTTAGGGACTAGCGGGATTGGAGAGACG.

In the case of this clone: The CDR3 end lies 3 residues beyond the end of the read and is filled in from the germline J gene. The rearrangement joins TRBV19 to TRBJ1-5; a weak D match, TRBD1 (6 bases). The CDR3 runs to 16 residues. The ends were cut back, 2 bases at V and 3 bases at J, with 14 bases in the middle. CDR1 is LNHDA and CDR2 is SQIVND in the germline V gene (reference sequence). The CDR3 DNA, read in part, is TGTGCCAGTAGTATACAGGGTCAGGGGTTCAATCAGCCC. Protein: CASSIQGQGFNQP. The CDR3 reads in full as CASSIQGQGFNQPQHF.

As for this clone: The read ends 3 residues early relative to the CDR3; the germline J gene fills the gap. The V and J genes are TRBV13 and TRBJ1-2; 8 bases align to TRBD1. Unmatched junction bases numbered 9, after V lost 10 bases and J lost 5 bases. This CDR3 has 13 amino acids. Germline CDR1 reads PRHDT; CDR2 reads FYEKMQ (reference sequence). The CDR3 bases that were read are TGTGCCACCTACGGACAGGGAGAATATGGC. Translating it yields CATYGQGEYG. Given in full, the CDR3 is CATYGQGEYGYTF.

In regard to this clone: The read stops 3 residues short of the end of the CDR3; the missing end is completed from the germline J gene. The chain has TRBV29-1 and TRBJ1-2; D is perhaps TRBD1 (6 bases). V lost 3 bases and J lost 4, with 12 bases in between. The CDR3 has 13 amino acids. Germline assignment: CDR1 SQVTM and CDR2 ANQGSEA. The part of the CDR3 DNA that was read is TGCAGCGTTGACAGGGGATTTAGCTATGGC. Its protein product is CSVDRGFSYG. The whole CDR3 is CSVDRGFSYGYTF.

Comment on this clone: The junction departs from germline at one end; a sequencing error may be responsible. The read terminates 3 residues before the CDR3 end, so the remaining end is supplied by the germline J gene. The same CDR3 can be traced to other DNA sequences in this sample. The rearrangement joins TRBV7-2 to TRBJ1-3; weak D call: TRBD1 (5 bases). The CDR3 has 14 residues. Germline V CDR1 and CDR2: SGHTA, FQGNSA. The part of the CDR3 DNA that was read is TGTGCCAGCAGCCAAGGGGCCTCTGGAAACACA. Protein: CASSQGASGNT. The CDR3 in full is CASSQGASGNTIYF.

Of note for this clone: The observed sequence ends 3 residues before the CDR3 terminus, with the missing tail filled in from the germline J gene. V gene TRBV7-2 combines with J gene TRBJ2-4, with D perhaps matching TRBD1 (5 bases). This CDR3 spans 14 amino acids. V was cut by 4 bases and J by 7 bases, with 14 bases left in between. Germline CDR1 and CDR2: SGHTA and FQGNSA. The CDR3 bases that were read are TGTGCCAGCAGCTCTGACAGTCATCGGAACATT. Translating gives CASSSDSHRNI. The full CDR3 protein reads CASSSDSHRNIQYF. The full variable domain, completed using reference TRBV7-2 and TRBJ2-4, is GAGVSQSPSNKVTEKGKDVELRCDPISGHTALYWYRQSLGQGLEFLIYFQGNSAPDKSGLPSDRFSAERTGGSVSTLTIQRTQQEDSAVYLCASSSDSHRNIQYFGAGTRLSVL.

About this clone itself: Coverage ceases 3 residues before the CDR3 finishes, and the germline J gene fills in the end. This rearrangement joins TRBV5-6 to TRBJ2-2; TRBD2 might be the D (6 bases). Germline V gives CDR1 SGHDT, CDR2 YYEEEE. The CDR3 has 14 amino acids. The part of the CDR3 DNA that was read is TGTGCCAGCAGCTCCCGTCTTGGGGGGTCACCG. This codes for CASSSRLGGSP. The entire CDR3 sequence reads CASSSRLGGSPLFF.

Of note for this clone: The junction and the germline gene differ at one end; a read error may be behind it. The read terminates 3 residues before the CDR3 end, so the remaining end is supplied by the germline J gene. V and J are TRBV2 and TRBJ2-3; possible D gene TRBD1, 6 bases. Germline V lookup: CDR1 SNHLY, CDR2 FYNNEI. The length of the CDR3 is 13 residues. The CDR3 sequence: CASSDMGAETQYF. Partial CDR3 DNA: TGTGCCAGCAGTGATATGGGGGCAGAGACG.

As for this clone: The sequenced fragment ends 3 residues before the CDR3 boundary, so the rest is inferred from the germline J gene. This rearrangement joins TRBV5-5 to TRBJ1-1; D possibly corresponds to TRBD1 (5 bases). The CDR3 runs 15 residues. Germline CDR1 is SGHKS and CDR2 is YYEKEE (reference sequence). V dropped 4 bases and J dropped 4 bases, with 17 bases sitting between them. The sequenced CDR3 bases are TGTGCCAGCAGCCTCCAAGGGGCGGGGGTCACTGAA. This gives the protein CASSLQGAGVTE. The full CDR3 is CASSLQGAGVTEAFF.

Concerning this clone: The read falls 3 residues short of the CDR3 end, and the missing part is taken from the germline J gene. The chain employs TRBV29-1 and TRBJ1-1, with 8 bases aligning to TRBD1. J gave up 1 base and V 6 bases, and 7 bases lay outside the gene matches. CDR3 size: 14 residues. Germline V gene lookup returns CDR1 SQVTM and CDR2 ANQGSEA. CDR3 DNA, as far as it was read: TGCAGCGTAAAAACAGGGGGTAGGAACACTGAA. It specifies CSVKTGGRNTE. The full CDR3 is CSVKTGGRNTEAFF.

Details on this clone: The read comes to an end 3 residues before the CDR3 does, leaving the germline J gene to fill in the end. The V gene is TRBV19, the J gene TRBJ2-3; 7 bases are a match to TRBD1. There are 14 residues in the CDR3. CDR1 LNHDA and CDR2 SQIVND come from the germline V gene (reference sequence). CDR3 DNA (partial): TGTGCCAGTGCCAACCGGGACAGACAAGAGACG. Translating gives CASANRDRQET. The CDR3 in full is CASANRDRQETQYF. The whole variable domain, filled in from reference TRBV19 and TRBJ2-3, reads DGGITQSPKYLFRKEGQNVTLSCEQNLNHDAMYWYRQDPGQGLRLIYYSQIVNDFQKGDIAEGYSVSREKKESFPLTVTSAQKNPTAFYLCASANRDRQETQYFGPGTRLTVL.

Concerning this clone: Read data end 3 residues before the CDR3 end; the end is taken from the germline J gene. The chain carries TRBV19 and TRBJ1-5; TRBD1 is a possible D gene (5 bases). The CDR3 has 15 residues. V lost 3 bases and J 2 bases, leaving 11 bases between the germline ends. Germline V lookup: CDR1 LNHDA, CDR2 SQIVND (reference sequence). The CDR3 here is CASSMVGGGNQPQHF. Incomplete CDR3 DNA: TGTGCCAGTAGTATGGTCGGAGGGGGCAATCAGCCC.

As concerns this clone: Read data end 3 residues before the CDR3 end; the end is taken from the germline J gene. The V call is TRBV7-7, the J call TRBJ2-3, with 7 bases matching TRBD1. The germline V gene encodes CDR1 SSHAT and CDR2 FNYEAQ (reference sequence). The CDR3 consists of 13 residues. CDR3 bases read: TGTGCCAGCAGCGCGGACAGGAAAGAGACG. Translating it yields CASSADRKET. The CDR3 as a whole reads CASSADRKETQYF. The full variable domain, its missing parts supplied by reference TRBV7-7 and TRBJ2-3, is GAGVSQSPRYKVTKRGQDVTLRCDPISSHATLYWYQQALGQGPEFLTYFNYEAQPDKSGLPSDRFSAERPEGSISTLTIQRTEQRDSAMYRCASSADRKETQYFGPGTRLTVL.

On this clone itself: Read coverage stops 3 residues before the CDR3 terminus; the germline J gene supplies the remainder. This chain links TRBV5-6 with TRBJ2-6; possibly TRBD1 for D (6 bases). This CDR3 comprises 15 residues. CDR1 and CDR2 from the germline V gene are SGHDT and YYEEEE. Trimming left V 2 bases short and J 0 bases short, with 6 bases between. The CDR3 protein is CASSFRGSGANVLTF. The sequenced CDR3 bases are TGTGCCAGCAGCTTCAGGGGCTCTGGGGCCAACGTC. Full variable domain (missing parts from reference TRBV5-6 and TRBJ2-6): DAGVTQSPTHLIKTRGQQVTLRCSPKSGHDTVSWYQQALGQGPQFIFQYYEEEERQRGNFPDRFSGHQFPNYSSELNVNALLLGDSALYLCASSFRGSGANVLTFGAGSRLTVL.

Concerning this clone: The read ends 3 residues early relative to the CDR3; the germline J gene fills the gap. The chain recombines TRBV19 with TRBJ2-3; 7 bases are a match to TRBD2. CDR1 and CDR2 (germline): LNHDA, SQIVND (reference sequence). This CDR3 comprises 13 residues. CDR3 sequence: CASSSAGVGTQYF. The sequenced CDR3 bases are TGTGCCAGTAGTTCGGCGGGGGTAGGGACG.

The CDR3 is CASELGGAKNIQYF. Incomplete CDR3 DNA: TGTGCCAGCGAGTTGGGGGGGGCCAAAAACATT. The V gene is TRBV7-2, the J gene TRBJ2-4; 7 bases map to TRBD2. Coverage ceases 3 residues before the CDR3 finishes, and the germline J gene fills in the end. Germline V gives CDR1 SGHTA, CDR2 FQGNSA. There are 14 residues in the CDR3. V lost 8 bases, J lost 1 base, and 5 bases stayed unmatched. Filled out from reference TRBV7-2 and TRBJ2-4, the complete variable domain reads GAGVSQSPSNKVTEKGKDVELRCDPISGHTALYWYRQSLGQGLEFLIYFQGNSAPDKSGLPSDRFSAERTGGSVSTLTIQRTQQEDSAVYLCASELGGAKNIQYFGAGTRLSVL.

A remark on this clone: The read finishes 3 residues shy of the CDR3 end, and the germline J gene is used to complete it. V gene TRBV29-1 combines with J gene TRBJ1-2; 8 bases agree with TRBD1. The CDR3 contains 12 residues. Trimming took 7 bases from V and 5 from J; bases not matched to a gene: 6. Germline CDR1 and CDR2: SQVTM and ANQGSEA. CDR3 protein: CSGGQDPYGYTF. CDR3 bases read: TGCAGCGGGGGACAGGACCCTTATGGC.

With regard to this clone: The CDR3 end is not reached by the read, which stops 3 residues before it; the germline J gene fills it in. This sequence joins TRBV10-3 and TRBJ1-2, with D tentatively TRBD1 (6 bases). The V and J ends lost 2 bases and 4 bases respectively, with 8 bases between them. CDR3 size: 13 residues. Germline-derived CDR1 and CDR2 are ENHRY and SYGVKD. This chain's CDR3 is CAISETGPYGYTF. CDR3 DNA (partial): TGTGCCATCAGTGAGACAGGGCCCTATGGC.

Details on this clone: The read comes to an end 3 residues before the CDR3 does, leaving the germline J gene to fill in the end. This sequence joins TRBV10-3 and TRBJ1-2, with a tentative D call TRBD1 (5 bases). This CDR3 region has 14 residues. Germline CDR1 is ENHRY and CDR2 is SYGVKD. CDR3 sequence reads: CAISEPDGGDDYTF. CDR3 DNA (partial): TGTGCCATCAGTGAGCCCGATGGGGGGGACGAC.

The CDR3 sequence is CASSLSTGQNEKLFF. The sequenced part of the CDR3 DNA is TGCGCCAGCAGCCTTTCGACAGGGCAGAATGAAAAA. This sequence joins TRBV5-1 and TRBJ1-4, with TRBD1 matching over 7 bases. From the germline J gene comes the end of the CDR3, since the read stops 3 residues before it. Per the germline V gene, CDR1 is SGHRS and CDR2 is YFSETQ. The CDR3 spans 15 residues. V shed 4 bases and J 5 bases; nucleotides not matched to a gene: 8. Using reference TRBV5-1 and TRBJ1-4 for the parts outside the CDR3, the full variable domain is KAGVTQTPRYLIKTRGQQVTLSCSPISGHRSVSWYQQTPGQGLQFLFEYFSETQRNKGNFPGRFSGRQFSNSRSEMNVSTLELGDSALYLCASSLSTGQNEKLFFGSGTQLSVL.

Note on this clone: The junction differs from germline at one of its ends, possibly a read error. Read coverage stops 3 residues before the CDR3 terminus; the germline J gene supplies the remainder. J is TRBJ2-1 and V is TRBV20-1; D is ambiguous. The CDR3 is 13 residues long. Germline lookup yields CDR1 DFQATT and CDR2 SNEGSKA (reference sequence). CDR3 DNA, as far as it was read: TGCAGTGCTTCCCTAGTGTCCTATAATGAG. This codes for CSASLVSYNE. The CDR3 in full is CSASLVSYNEQFF.

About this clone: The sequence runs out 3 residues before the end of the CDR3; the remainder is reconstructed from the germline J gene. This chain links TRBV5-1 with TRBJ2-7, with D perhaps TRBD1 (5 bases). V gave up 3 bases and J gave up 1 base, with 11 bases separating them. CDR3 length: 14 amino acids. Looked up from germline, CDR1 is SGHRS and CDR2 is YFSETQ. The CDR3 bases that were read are TGCGCCAGCAGCTCCGCGACAGTTTCCTACGAG. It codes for CASSSATVSYE. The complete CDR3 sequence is CASSSATVSYEQYF.

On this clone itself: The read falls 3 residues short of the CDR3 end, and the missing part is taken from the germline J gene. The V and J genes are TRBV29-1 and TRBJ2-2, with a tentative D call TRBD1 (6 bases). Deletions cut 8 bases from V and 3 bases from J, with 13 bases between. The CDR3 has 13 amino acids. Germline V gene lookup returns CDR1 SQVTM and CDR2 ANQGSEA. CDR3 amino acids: CSTQRQDTGELFF. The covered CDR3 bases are TGCAGCACCCAGAGACAGGACACCGGGGAG.

The DNA read from the CDR3 is TGTGCCAGCAGCTCCCTCACTAGCGCAGATACG. This gives the protein CASSSLTSADT. The complete CDR3 protein is CASSSLTSADTQYF. The chain couples TRBV7-3 to TRBJ2-3, with 7 bases matching TRBD2. The read terminates 3 residues before the CDR3 end, so the remaining end is supplied by the germline J gene. The CDR3 has 14 residues. CDR1 is SGHTA, CDR2 FQGTGA, per germline. V shed 4 bases and J 4 bases; nucleotides not matched to a gene: 5.

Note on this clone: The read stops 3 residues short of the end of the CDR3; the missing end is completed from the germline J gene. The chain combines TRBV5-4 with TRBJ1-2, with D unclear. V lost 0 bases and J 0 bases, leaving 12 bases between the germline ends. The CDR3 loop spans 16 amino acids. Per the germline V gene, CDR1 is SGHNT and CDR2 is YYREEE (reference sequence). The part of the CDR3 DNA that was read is TGTGCCAGCAGCTTGGGGGCCAGTACTGCTAACTATGGC. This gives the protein CASSLGASTANYG. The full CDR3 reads CASSLGASTANYGYTF.

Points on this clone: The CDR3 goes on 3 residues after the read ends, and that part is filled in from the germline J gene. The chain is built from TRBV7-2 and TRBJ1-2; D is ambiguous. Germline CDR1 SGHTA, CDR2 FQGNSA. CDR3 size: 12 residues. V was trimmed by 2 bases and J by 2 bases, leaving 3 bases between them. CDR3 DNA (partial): TGTGCCAGCAGCTTAAGCAACTATGGC. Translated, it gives CASSLSNYG. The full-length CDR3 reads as CASSLSNYGYTF.

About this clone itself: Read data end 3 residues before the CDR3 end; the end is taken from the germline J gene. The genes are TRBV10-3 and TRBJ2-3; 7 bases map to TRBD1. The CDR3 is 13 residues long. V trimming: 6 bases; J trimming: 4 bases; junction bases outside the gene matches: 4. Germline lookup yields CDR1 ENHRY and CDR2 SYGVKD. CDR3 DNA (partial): TGTGCCATCAGGGTGGGGACAGCAGATACG. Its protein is CAIRVGTADT. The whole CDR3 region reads CAIRVGTADTQYF.